These 13 T cell receptor beta chains came from one sample sequenced in a study of OX40 agonist ivuxolimab in advanced cancers. Clones were read by immunoSEQ multiplex PCR, and TCRdb kept only the in-frame ones, dropping some. This table holds about 50,000 clones, about 88% found once. The sample was CD4+ or CD8+ T cells sorted from blood, taken in a trial of the OX40 agonist ivuxolimab. These receptors came from an adult with an advanced solid tumor such as melanoma, head and neck, liver or kidney cancer.

In this sample, this clone turned up once. The V and J genes are TRBV4-1 and TRBJ2-7, with a weak D call TRBD1 (6 bases). Per the germline V gene, CDR1 is MGHRA and CDR2 is YSYEKL. V was cut by 4 bases and J by 2 bases, with 12 bases left in between. CDR3 length: 14 amino acids. The chain's CDR3 is CASSPRDTTYEQYF. The CDR3 DNA sequence: TGCGCCAGCAGCCCCCGGGACACCACCTACGAGCAGTACTTC.

The chain is built from TRBV28 and TRBJ2-3, with unresolved D. Trimming took 3 bases from V and 3 from J, leaving 7 bases between them. CDR1 is MDHEN and CDR2 is SYDVKM in the germline V gene. The CDR3 is made up of 13 amino acids. The CDR3 spells CASSFTGTDTQYF. CDR3 DNA sequence: TGTGCCAGCAGTTTTACTGGAACAGATACGCAGTATTTT.

The chain combines TRBV7-2 with TRBJ2-1; 7 positions match TRBD2. The CDR3 contains 12 residues. V shed 5 bases and J 10 bases; nucleotides not matched to a gene: 5. In germline, CDR1 is SGHTA, CDR2 FQGNSA. The CDR3 reads CASSTGLQEQFF. CDR3 in DNA: TGTGCCAGCAGCACGGGACTACAGGAGCAGTTCTTC. Filled out from reference TRBV7-2 and TRBJ2-1, the complete variable domain reads GAGVSQSPSNKVTEKGKDVELRCDPISGHTALYWYRQSLGQGLEFLIYFQGNSAPDKSGLPSDRFSAERTGGSVSTLTIQRTQQEDSAVYLCASSTGLQEQFFGPGTRLTVL.

V usage is TRBV11-2 and J usage is TRBJ2-5; tentative D call: TRBD2 (6 bases). CDR3 length equals 16 residues. The germline V gene encodes CDR1 SGHAT and CDR2 FQNNGV. V was cut by 4 bases and J by 2 bases, with 17 bases left in between. Written as DNA, the CDR3 is TGTGCCAGCAGCTCGGGGCGGTGGAGGGAGCAAGAGACCCAGTACTTC. Translating gives CASSSGRWREQETQYF.

The chain joins TRBV7-8 to TRBJ2-5, with 7 nucleotides matching TRBD1. Per germline, CDR1 SGHVS and CDR2 FQNEAQ. J gave up 5 bases and V 5 bases, and 8 bases lay outside the gene matches. CDR3 length: 14 residues. As DNA, the CDR3 is TGTGCCAGCAGCCCCAGGGGGTCTGGGGAGACCCAGTACTTC. This codes for CASSPRGSGETQYF.

In its sample, this clone was seen once. This chain connects TRBV29-1 to TRBJ1-2, with D possibly matching TRBD1 (5 bases). V lost 6 bases and J 7 bases, leaving 12 bases between the germline ends. This CDR3 has 11 amino acids. CDR1 SQVTM and CDR2 ANQGSEA come from the germline V gene. CDR3 residues: CSVPGGRGYTF. The CDR3 DNA sequence: TGCAGCGTCCCTGGGGGTCGTGGCTACACCTTC.

This sequence joins TRBV2 and TRBJ2-3, with 7 bases matching TRBD2. Trimming removed 5 bases from V and 0 bases from J; junction bases left unmatched: 8. This CDR3 spans 16 amino acids. Germline V gene data show CDR1 as SNHLY and CDR2 as FYNNEI. The CDR3 sequence is CASSHTSASSTDTQYF. CDR3 nucleotides: TGTGCCAGCAGTCATACTAGCGCCTCTAGCACAGATACGCAGTATTTT.

The V gene is TRBV2, the J gene TRBJ2-7; D possibly corresponds to TRBD2 (7 bases). CDR3 length: 11 amino acids. Germline loops: CDR1 SNHLY, CDR2 FYNNEI. The germline V and J ends were trimmed by 8 bases and 6 bases, with 11 bases remaining between them. Here the CDR3 DNA reads TGTGCCAGCTGGGCGGGGGCCGAGCAGTACTTC. This codes for CASWAGAEQYF.

The chain has TRBV29-1 and TRBJ2-1; D is possibly TRBD2 (6 bases). CDR1 and CDR2 from the germline V gene are SQVTM and ANQGSEA. CDR3 length equals 13 residues. Between the trimmed V and J ends, which lost 8 bases and 8 bases, there was a span of 19 bases. CDR3: CSFRIGGGDEQFF. The CDR3 nucleotides read TGCAGCTTTCGAATAGGAGGAGGGGATGAGCAGTTCTTC.

The rearrangement uses TRBV18 and TRBJ2-1; 12 bases fit TRBD2. The germline CDR1 and CDR2 sequences are KGHSH and LQKENI. The V gene end was trimmed by 3 bases and the J gene end by 1 base; junction bases not matched to a gene: 10. The CDR3 length is 19 residues. The CDR3 DNA sequence: TGTGCCAGCTCACCTACCCGGCTAGCGGGAGGGCCATCCTACAATGAGCAGTTCTTC. It codes for CASSPTRLAGGPSYNEQFF.

Points on this clone: One end of the junction varies from germline; a read error may be responsible. At the DNA level, this CDR3 is encoded by other sequences in the same sample as well. The V call is TRBV7-3, the J call TRBJ1-1; possible D gene TRBD1, 5 bases. CDR1 and CDR2 from the germline V gene are SGHTA and FQGTGA. The CDR3 is made up of 10 amino acids. This CDR3 reads CASRDTEAFF. The CDR3 region has the DNA TGTGCCAGCAGGGACACTGAAGCTTTCTTC.

The gene calls are TRBV7-6 and TRBJ2-3; D gene ambiguous. The CDR3 is made up of 13 amino acids. V was shortened by 5 bases and J by 1 base, with 7 bases between the two germline ends. Germline CDR1 reads SGHVS; CDR2 reads FNYEAQ. The CDR3 region has the DNA TGTGCCAGCAGCCCCATTGGCACAGATACGCAGTATTTT. This codes for CASSPIGTDTQYF.

The genes are TRBV7-6 and TRBJ2-1, with unresolved D. Looked up from germline, CDR1 is SGHVS and CDR2 is FNYEAQ. Trimming stripped 7 bases from V and 8 bases from J, with 15 bases between. The CDR3 runs 13 residues. The CDR3 spells CASTKRLGHEQFF. CDR3 in DNA: TGTGCCAGCACCAAAAGGCTTGGCCATGAGCAGTTCTTC.